The 22 T cell receptor beta chains reported below all come from one sample, sequenced in a study of T cells after yellow fever vaccination (dated by TCRdb to about 2019). This specimen's treatment or condition label, per the study, means: live attenuated yellow fever vaccine strain. Receptors were amplified or captured by 5' RACE. This sample was sequenced with an Illumina NovaSeq 6000. TCRdb redid the processing of the public reads, applying fastp at Q25 and MiXCR, and retained in-frame beta chains. Rows matching on CDR3 protein sequence are summarized as one entry with the most common DNA and genes. This sample comprises some 400,000 distinct CDR3 sequences, roughly a sixth of them detected only once. The ten largest clones represent over 15% of the sample. The sequenced sample was PBMCs, obtained before the yellow fever booster vaccination. These receptors were taken from a man aged 18 to 29 who received the YFV17D yellow fever vaccine.

The sample holds a few counts of this clonotype. The chain links TRBV7-9 to TRBJ2-3, with 10 bases aligning to TRBD2. The trim removed 4 bases at V and 0 bases at J, leaving 13 bases unmatched. From germline, CDR1 is SEHNR and CDR2 FQNEAQ (reference sequence). The CDR3 consists of 19 residues. The CDR3 spells CASSSLSSGGPLSTDTQYF. CDR3 nucleotides: TGTGCCAGCAGCTCCCTGTCTAGCGGGGGCCCCCTTAGCACAGATACGCAGTATTTT.

This clonotype showed up just a few times. The rearrangement joins TRBV11-2 to TRBJ1-1; D might be TRBD1 (5 bases). This CDR3 spans 14 amino acids. Trimming took 1 base from V and 5 from J, leaving 11 bases between them. CDR1 and CDR2 from the germline V gene are SGHAT and FQNNGV. The CDR3 region has the DNA TGTGCCAGCAGCTTAGCCCCGACAGCTACTGAAGCTTTCTTT. Translating gives CASSLAPTATEAFF.

The chain joins TRBV27 to TRBJ1-2, with D maybe TRBD1 (6 bases). Germline V gives CDR1 MNHEY, CDR2 SMNVEV (reference sequence). This CDR3 has 13 residues. The germline V and J ends were trimmed by 8 bases and 4 bases, with 14 bases remaining between them. CDR3 region: CASAVGQSYGYTF. CDR3 nucleotide sequence: TGTGCCAGCGCAGTCGGACAGAGCTATGGCTACACCTTC.

This clonotype was counted between two and nine times. This rearrangement joins TRBV5-1 to TRBJ2-3; tentatively, D is TRBD2 (7 bases). The ends were cut back, 7 bases at V and 0 bases at J, with 15 bases in the middle. This CDR3 spans 15 amino acids. CDR1 is SGHRS and CDR2 is YFSETQ in the germline V gene. The DNA of the CDR3 is TGCGCCAGCGGGGGGGCCAAGGATAGCACAGATACGCAGTATTTT. It is translated as CASGGAKDSTDTQYF. The full variable domain, its missing parts supplied by reference TRBV5-1 and TRBJ2-3, is KAGVTQTPRYLIKTRGQQVTLSCSPISGHRSVSWYQQTPGQGLQFLFEYFSETQRNKGNFPGRFSGRQFSNSRSEMNVSTLELGDSALYLCASGGAKDSTDTQYFGPGTRLTVL.

This clonotype has a handful of counts. The V and J genes are TRBV6-1 and TRBJ1-6, with D maybe TRBD1 (6 bases). The V end was cut by 5 bases, the J end by 5 bases, with 16 bases between. Germline assignment: CDR1 MNHNS and CDR2 SASEGT. The CDR3 sequence is 16 residues long. CDR3 nucleotide sequence: TGTGCCAGCAGTTTCGGACAGAGTAGCGATAATTCACCCCTCCACTTT. It encodes CASSFGQSSDNSPLHF.

This clonotype has at least ten counts. The V and J genes are TRBV4-2 and TRBJ2-2; 7 positions agree with TRBD1. CDR1 and CDR2 from the germline V gene are LGHNA and YNFKEQ. This CDR3 region has 15 residues. The J segment lost 6 bases and the V segment lost 1 base, leaving 5 bases of the junction unmatched. The CDR3 sequence is CASSQGHRGAGELFF. DNA for the CDR3: TGTGCCAGCAGCCAAGGTCACAGGGGCGCCGGGGAGCTGTTTTTT.

This clonotype was observed a few times. The rearrangement uses TRBV5-6 and TRBJ1-2; D gene uncertain. The germline gives CDR1 SGHDT, CDR2 YYEEEE. V dropped 3 bases and J dropped 8 bases, with 17 bases sitting between them. This CDR3 comprises 14 residues. The CDR3 loop is CASSSRTAAGGYTF. CDR3 DNA: TGTGCCAGCAGCTCTCGGACGGCCGCTGGGGGCTACACCTTC.

This chain joins TRBV7-9 and TRBJ2-3; the D is unclear. Per the germline V gene, CDR1 is SEHNR and CDR2 is FQNEAQ (reference sequence). The V gene lost 5 bases and the J gene lost 6 bases, with 9 bases spanning the gap. This CDR3 has 12 residues. CDR3 nucleotide sequence: TGTGCCAGCAGCCTGAGGTGGGATACGCAGTATTTT. Translation gives CASSLRWDTQYF.

This clonotype was seen repeatedly, ten times or more. This sequence joins TRBV7-2 and TRBJ1-5; D gene uncertain. Germline V gives CDR1 SGHTA, CDR2 FQGNSA. The CDR3 has 15 residues. V dropped 2 bases and J dropped 2 bases, with 10 bases sitting between them. CDR3 in DNA: TGTGCCAGCAGCTTATTCTTGGGCGGCAATCAGCCCCAGCATTTT. It is translated as CASSLFLGGNQPQHF.

The table lists this clonotype with many counts. V and J are TRBV6-2 or TRBV6-3 and TRBJ2-7, with D maybe TRBD2 (6 bases). Germline assignment: CDR1 MNHEY and CDR2 SVGEGT. V shed 2 bases and J shed 2 bases, with 19 bases lying between them. The CDR3 loop spans 17 amino acids. The DNA for the CDR3 is TGTGCCAGCAGTTACCCATTCGGACTACGAAGCACCTACGAGCAGTACTTC. It codes for CASSYPFGLRSTYEQYF.

This rearrangement joins TRBV5-4 to TRBJ1-3; D remains ambiguous. The CDR3 has 16 residues. V was shortened by 0 bases and J by 0 bases, with 10 bases between the two germline ends. From germline, CDR1 is SGHNT and CDR2 YYREEE (reference sequence). CDR3: CASSLERASSGNTIYF. The CDR3 DNA sequence: TGTGCCAGCAGCTTGGAGAGGGCGTCCTCTGGAAACACCATATATTTT.

This clonotype was detected a few times. The chain joins TRBV20-1 to TRBJ2-5; 10 bases line up with TRBD2. The CDR3 length is 13 residues. J gave up 5 bases and V 6 bases, and 6 bases lay outside the gene matches. Per the germline V gene, CDR1 is DFQATT and CDR2 is SNEGSKA (reference sequence). CDR3 nucleotide sequence: TGCAGTGCCCTAGCGGGGGCGCCGGAGACCCAGTACTTC. Residues: CSALAGAPETQYF.

This clonotype was detected a few times. CDR3 in DNA: TGTGCCAGCAGTCAGGGGGACATGAACACTGAAGCTTTCTTT. Amino acid sequence: CASSQGDMNTEAFF. This sequence joins TRBV6-5 and TRBJ1-1, with 7 positions matching TRBD1. CDR1 is MNHEY and CDR2 is SVGAGI in the germline V gene. Trimming cost V 5 bases and J 0 bases; bases outside gene matches: 3. This CDR3 is 14 amino acids long.

This clonotype occurred a few times. V and J are TRBV6-2 or TRBV6-3 and TRBJ1-3, with a weak D call TRBD1 (6 bases). V was shortened by 2 bases and J by 0 bases, with 11 bases between the two germline ends. Germline V gives CDR1 MNHEY, CDR2 SVGEGT. The CDR3 length is 16 residues. CDR3 coding DNA: TGTGCCAGCAGTTACGCGACAGGAGACTCTGGAAACACCATATATTTT. Translated, it gives CASSYATGDSGNTIYF.

The rearrangement uses TRBV14 and TRBJ2-3, with D unclear. The CDR3 extends over 15 amino acids. V was trimmed by 4 bases and J by 2 bases, leaving 13 bases between them. In germline, CDR1 is SGHDN, CDR2 FVKESK. CDR3 sequence: CASSPLLAPTDTQYF. As DNA, the CDR3 is TGTGCCAGCAGCCCCCTCCTGGCCCCCACAGATACGCAGTATTTT.

This clonotype was seen many times. The chain is built from TRBV6-5 and TRBJ2-7; 7 bases fit TRBD1. The junction had 14 bases not matched to a gene; V was cut back by 2 bases and J by 7 bases. The CDR3 is 16 amino acids. CDR1 MNHEY and CDR2 SVGAGI come from the germline V gene. CDR3 sequence reads: CASSYNSDRARGEQYF. CDR3 bases: TGTGCCAGCAGTTACAATTCCGACAGGGCACGAGGAGAGCAGTACTTC.

This CDR3 is CASWPSTVTNPPSGANVLTF. The CDR3 coding sequence is TGTGCCAGTTGGCCCTCAACAGTAACAAACCCCCCCTCTGGGGCCAACGTCCTGACTTTC. This rearrangement joins TRBV19 to TRBJ2-6; D not resolved. This CDR3 spans 20 amino acids. CDR1 is LNHDA and CDR2 is SQIVND in the germline V gene (reference sequence). The V gene lost 8 bases and the J gene lost 0 bases, with 26 bases spanning the gap.

This clonotype was found a few times. The chain has TRBV7-8 and TRBJ2-7; D unclear. CDR1 SGHVS and CDR2 FQNEAQ come from the germline V gene. Trimming shortened V by 5 bases and J by 5 bases, and 22 bases separated the two germline ends. The CDR3 contains 16 residues. The CDR3 reads CASSPWARPGENEQYF. The CDR3 nucleotides are TGTGCCAGCAGCCCCTGGGCCCGCCCTGGGGAAAACGAGCAGTACTTC.

J is TRBJ1-1 and V is TRBV6-6; 8 nucleotides agree with TRBD1. The CDR3 extends over 13 amino acids. The V gene end was trimmed by 5 bases and the J gene end by 6 bases; junction bases not matched to a gene: 5. From germline, CDR1 is MNHNY and CDR2 SVGAGI (reference sequence). The CDR3 region is CASSPGGPAEAFF. The CDR3 nucleotides are TGTGCCAGCAGTCCAGGGGGCCCTGCTGAAGCTTTCTTT.

The chain has TRBV15 and TRBJ2-7; D unresolved. The CDR3 length is 11 residues. From germline, CDR1 is LNHNV and CDR2 YYDKDF (reference sequence). Trimming removed 9 bases at V and 0 bases at J, with 6 bases between. The CDR3 DNA sequence: TGTGCCACACAAAGCTCCTACGAGCAGTACGTC. Its translation: CATQSSYEQYV.

The chain recombines TRBV3-1 with TRBJ2-3; the match to TRBD2 covers 9 bases. CDR1 is LGHDT and CDR2 is YNNKEL in the germline V gene (reference sequence). V dropped 4 bases and J dropped 2; count of bases not matched to a gene: 7. The CDR3 has 16 amino acids. The CDR3 region is CASSLFQRGATDTQYF. The CDR3 DNA follows: TGTGCCAGCAGCCTTTTTCAGCGGGGGGCCACAGATACGCAGTATTTT.

The rearrangement links TRBV4-3 to TRBJ1-1; 10 bases align to TRBD1. Trimming removed 2 bases from V and 11 bases from J; junction bases left unmatched: 5. Germline assignment: CDR1 LGHNA and CDR2 YSLEER. The CDR3 runs to 13 residues. The CDR3 spells CASSQRQGAEAFF. CDR3 coding DNA: TGCGCCAGCAGCCAACGACAGGGGGCAGAGGCTTTCTTT.